One and the same sample provided the 13 T cell receptor beta chains below, sequenced in a study of blood T cell repertoires in COVID-19. TCRdb keeps only in-frame clones here, not all; method: immunoSEQ multiplex PCR. Of 250,000 to 400,000 clones in the sample, roughly 88% were seen once. The source material was peripheral blood. The receptors were sampled from a woman younger than 45 with COVID-19, enrolled during active disease.

The chain recombines TRBV2 with TRBJ1-5; tentatively, D is TRBD1 (5 bases). With 6 bases removed from V and 0 bases from J, the gap between germline ends came to 15 bases. The CDR3 is 16 residues long. From germline, CDR1 is SNHLY and CDR2 FYNNEI. CDR3 protein: CASRAAREGSNQPQHF. DNA for the CDR3: TGTGCCAGCAGGGCAGCCAGGGAAGGTAGCAATCAGCCCCAGCATTTT.

V usage is TRBV24-1 and J usage is TRBJ2-2; 11 positions agree with TRBD1. The CDR3 is made up of 15 amino acids. Germline lookup yields CDR1 KGHDR and CDR2 SFDVKD. V was clipped by 3 bases and J by 8 bases; unmatched bases: 4. Written as DNA, the CDR3 is TGTGCCACCAGTGATCGGGACAGGGGGATGGGGGAGCTGTTTTTT. As protein: CATSDRDRGMGELFF.

The chain is built from TRBV4-2 and TRBJ1-6, with TRBD1 matching 7 bases. V gave up 3 bases and J gave up 7 bases; unmatched junction bases: 9. Germline CDR1 reads LGHNA; CDR2 reads YNFKEQ. This CDR3 is 16 amino acids long. CDR3 residues: CASSHTLEGANSPLHF. In DNA form, the CDR3 reads TGTGCCAGCAGCCATACGCTAGAGGGGGCAAATTCACCCCTCCACTTT.

This chain joins TRBV7-9 and TRBJ1-1; D may be TRBD1 (6 bases). CDR3 length: 17 residues. Germline loops: CDR1 SEHNR, CDR2 FQNEAQ (reference sequence). Trimming pared 2 bases from V and 1 base from J, leaving 17 bases between. The CDR3: CASSLSRDIISNTEAFF. The CDR3 DNA sequence: TGTGCCAGCAGCTTATCTAGGGACATCATCTCGAACACTGAAGCTTTCTTT.

V and J are TRBV6-5 and TRBJ2-7, with a possible D match to TRBD2 (6 bases). Trimming removed 8 bases at V and 0 bases at J, with 14 bases between. The CDR3 has 14 residues. Per the germline V gene, CDR1 is MNHEY and CDR2 is SVGAGI. CDR3 protein: CASGEAVSSYEQYV. CDR3 sequence (DNA): TGTGCCAGCGGGGAGGCAGTGAGCTCCTACGAGCAGTACGTC.

This clone is a singleton in its sample. This chain links TRBV7-2 with TRBJ2-3; TRBD1 agrees at 7 bases. The CDR3 sequence is 14 residues long. Unmatched junction bases numbered 8, after V lost 5 bases and J lost 6 bases. The germline V gene has CDR1 SGHTA and CDR2 FQGNSA. This CDR3 reads CASSTREQGDTQYF. CDR3 nucleotides: TGTGCCAGCAGCACCAGAGAACAGGGGGATACGCAGTATTTT.

J is TRBJ1-1 and V is TRBV19; D is unclear. The CDR3 is 12 amino acids. The V and J ends lost 5 bases and 2 bases respectively, with 6 bases between them. In germline, CDR1 is LNHDA, CDR2 SQIVND (reference sequence). This CDR3 reads CASSYRNTEAFF. The CDR3 region has the DNA TGTGCCAGTAGTTACAGAAACACTGAAGCTTTCTTT.

For the CDR3, the DNA is TGCGCCAGCAGCTTCGGGGGGGCAAACACTGAAGCTTTCTTT. It is translated as CASSFGGANTEAFF. The chain joins TRBV5-1 to TRBJ1-1, with D perhaps matching TRBD1 (6 bases). The CDR3 consists of 14 residues. Germline-derived CDR1 and CDR2 are SGHRS and YFSETQ. V was pared by 2 bases and J by 2 bases, with 10 bases between.

This clone was picked up one time. The chain employs TRBV27 and TRBJ2-5; TRBD2 agrees at 8 bases. This CDR3 region has 16 residues. The germline V gene encodes CDR1 MNHEY and CDR2 SMNVEV (reference sequence). After removal of 1 base from V and 4 bases from J, the junction contained 8 bases not matched to a gene. The CDR3 coding sequence is TGTGCCAGCAGTTTATTGGCGGGGGGCGGAAGAGAGACCCAGTACTTC. It yields the protein CASSLLAGGGRETQYF.

Regarding this clone: Germline is not matched at one junction end, which may reflect a read error. This chain connects TRBV7-8 to TRBJ2-1; possibly TRBD2 for D (6 bases). Germline assignment: CDR1 SGHVS and CDR2 FQNEAQ. The CDR3 runs to 14 residues. The CDR3: CASSPSGGYSEQFF. The CDR3 nucleotides are TGTGCCAGCAGCCCTAGTGGGGGGTACAGTGAGCAGTTCTTC.

V gene TRBV7-2 combines with J gene TRBJ1-4, with D possibly matching TRBD1 (5 bases). CDR1 SGHTA and CDR2 FQGNSA come from the germline V gene. V lost 1 base and J 3 bases, leaving 9 bases between the germline ends. This CDR3 has 15 amino acids. Written as DNA, the CDR3 is TGTGCCAGCAGCTTAGATGGGGGGGCTAATGAAAAACTGTTTTTT. This sequence encodes CASSLDGGANEKLFF. The full variable domain, rest sourced from reference TRBV7-2 and TRBJ1-4, is GAGVSQSPSNKVTEKGKDVELRCDPISGHTALYWYRQSLGQGLEFLIYFQGNSAPDKSGLPSDRFSAERTGGSVSTLTIQRTQQEDSAVYLCASSLDGGANEKLFFGSGTQLSVL.

The rearrangement links TRBV9 to TRBJ1-2; 11 bases are a match to TRBD1. Trimming cost V 3 bases and J 7 bases; bases outside gene matches: 11. CDR1 SGDLS and CDR2 YYNGEE come from the germline V gene. This CDR3 has 16 amino acids. CDR3 protein: CASSAAPGTGGFGYTF. For the CDR3, the DNA is TGTGCCAGCAGCGCCGCCCCCGGGACAGGGGGATTTGGCTACACCTTC. The variable domain in full, with the rest retrieved from reference TRBV9 and TRBJ1-2, is DSGVTQTPKHLITATGQRVTLRCSPRSGDLSVYWYQQSLDQGLQFLIQYYNGEERAKGNILERFSAQQFPDLHSELNLSSLELGDSALYFCASSAAPGTGGFGYTFGSGTRLTVV.

The chain uses TRBV5-4 and TRBJ2-3; D is perhaps TRBD2 (5 bases). This CDR3 spans 16 amino acids. CDR1 SGHNT and CDR2 YYREEE come from the germline V gene (reference sequence). V shed 6 bases and J shed 2 bases, with 19 bases lying between them. This CDR3 is CASNPSGGLLTDTQYF. CDR3 nucleotide sequence: TGTGCCAGCAACCCCTCTGGCGGGTTACTCACAGATACGCAGTATTTT.